This T cell receptor (beta chain) was sequenced during a study of shared clonotypes between healthy human individuals. This CDR3 region has 13 residues. Trimming left V 5 bases short and J 8 bases short, with 13 bases between. Germline assignment: CDR1 LNHDA and CDR2 SQIVND (reference sequence). TCRdb keeps only in-frame clones here, not all; method: immunoSEQ multiplex PCR. The data show around 2,000,000 clones, under 95% seen once. Naive-designated CD8 cells lacked CD45RO, were positively enriched for CCR7, and omitted terminally differentiated effector memory CD45RA+ cells. The sample taken for sequencing was naive CD8+ T cells from PBMCs. The rearrangement links TRBV19 to TRBJ2-1; D remains ambiguous. This clonotype was sampled from a man between 18 and 29 years old in good health. Some clones in this sample may be carry-over from other donors' samples. CDR3 region: CASSDGPGHEQFF. The CDR3 DNA reads TGTGCCAGTAGTGACGGACCGGGCCATGAGCAGTTCTTC.